This is a list of T cell receptor beta chains from one sample in a study of T cell repertoires in cytomegalovirus infection. From the reads, TCRdb called clonotypes with MiXCR, one entry per CDR3 protein. Among under 850,000 distinct CDR3 sequences listed, roughly a third were seen once. The sample consisted of PBMCs. The source is a human donor in good health (CMV status not recorded). Some clones in this sample may be carry-over from other donors' samples. CDR3s leave out the opening cysteine and the closing phenylalanine or tryptophan. Fields, in order: CDR3 protein, J gene, D gene, V gene. A D gene is named only where the DNA matches it firmly.

CDR3: ASSRLGQTYEQY
J: TRBJ2-7
D: NA
V: TRBV5-6

CDR3: ASSQDFLGGGGDTQY
J: TRBJ2-3
D: TRBD2
V: TRBV4-2

CDR3: ATSDPGQASQPQP
J: TRBJ1-5
D: TRBD1
V: TRBV24-1

CDR3: ASSWDRGPNNEQF
J: TRBJ2-1
D: TRBD1
V: TRBV5-6

CDR3: ASSLWGFTGELF
J: TRBJ2-2
D: NA
V: TRBV5-6

CDR3: ASSAALGLASGANVLT
J: TRBJ2-6
D: TRBD2
V: TRBV2

CDR3: ASSRGASASRQETQY
J: TRBJ2-5
D: NA
V: TRBV4-2

CDR3: ASSLVQGAGGYT
J: TRBJ1-2
D: TRBD1
V: TRBV28

CDR3: AGSPSQGRDYGYT
J: TRBJ1-2
D: NA
V: TRBV4-1

CDR3: ASSQDLVRGREQY
J: TRBJ2-7
D: TRBD1
V: TRBV14

CDR3: ASSLLLADSYNEQF
J: TRBJ2-1
D: TRBD2
V: TRBV11-1

CDR3: ASSFPRQGRPYEQY
J: TRBJ2-7
D: TRBD1
V: TRBV28

CDR3: ASSFDALGDTDTQY
J: TRBJ2-3
D: NA
V: TRBV19

CDR3: ASSSSAGGPREQY
J: TRBJ2-7
D: TRBD2
V: TRBV28

CDR3: ASSIKIGPLNTEAF
J: TRBJ1-1
D: NA
V: TRBV19

CDR3: ASSARGTGNTIY
J: TRBJ1-3
D: NA
V: TRBV28

CDR3: ASSLRYLGGDYGYT
J: TRBJ1-2
D: NA
V: TRBV7-8

CDR3: ASSYLTRGQPQH
J: TRBJ1-5
D: NA
V: TRBV6-6

CDR3: ASSMAAVYGYT
J: TRBJ1-2
D: NA
V: TRBV19

CDR3: ASTDAPNGKTY
J: TRBJ2-7
D: NA
V: TRBV12-3/TRBV12-4

CDR3: ASSSHWGTEIVPLH
J: TRBJ1-6
D: NA
V: TRBV28

CDR3: ASGSTSNTEAF
J: TRBJ1-1
D: NA
V: TRBV18

CDR3: ASRHSQSEQF
J: TRBJ2-1
D: NA
V: TRBV14

CDR3: ATYHPDRSSSY
J: TRBJ1-3
D: NA
V: TRBV24-1

CDR3: AISHYPGQGSYEQY
J: TRBJ2-7
D: TRBD1
V: TRBV10-3

CDR3: ASSFPNTGELV
J: TRBJ2-2
D: NA
V: TRBV7-4

CDR3: ASSLEEGNTEAF
J: TRBJ1-1
D: NA
V: TRBV7-3

CDR3: ASSENLGVLGYGYT
J: TRBJ1-2
D: NA
V: TRBV2

CDR3: ASAQGSAYSNQPQH
J: TRBJ1-5
D: NA
V: TRBV6-1

CDR3: ASSEAARGEAF
J: TRBJ1-1
D: NA
V: TRBV2

CDR3: ASSEGGQGVYEQY
J: TRBJ2-7
D: TRBD1
V: TRBV2

CDR3: ASSFNGLVGLQGAQY
J: TRBJ2-5
D: NA
V: TRBV28

CDR3: AISVEGPNQPQH
J: TRBJ1-5
D: NA
V: TRBV10-3

CDR3: ASSEVRDVGNQPQH
J: TRBJ1-5
D: NA
V: TRBV2

CDR3: ASLDRAGNTIY
J: TRBJ1-3
D: TRBD1
V: TRBV19

CDR3: ASSLLEGREDTQY
J: TRBJ2-3
D: NA
V: TRBV7-9

CDR3: ASNPRGLRQPQH
J: TRBJ1-5
D: NA
V: TRBV28

CDR3: ASSTSTPVGEKLF
J: TRBJ1-4
D: NA
V: TRBV19

CDR3: ASSALGGGQETQY
J: TRBJ2-5
D: NA
V: TRBV7-6

CDR3: AISAPGQGYNEQF
J: TRBJ2-1
D: TRBD1
V: TRBV10-3

CDR3: ASRTQGYEQF
J: TRBJ2-1
D: NA
V: TRBV6-5

CDR3: ASSPETSGGDTGELF
J: TRBJ2-2
D: TRBD2
V: TRBV5-5

CDR3: ASSPLAAILNTEAF
J: TRBJ1-1
D: NA
V: TRBV12-3/TRBV12-4

CDR3: ASSMPDRVKDTQY
J: TRBJ2-3
D: TRBD1
V: TRBV5-1

CDR3: ASSIGGIDGYT
J: TRBJ1-2
D: NA
V: TRBV19

CDR3: ASSFNRDSNTGELF
J: TRBJ2-2
D: TRBD1
V: TRBV7-9

CDR3: SAKRAGTSGFYEQY
J: TRBJ2-7
D: TRBD2
V: TRBV20-1

CDR3: ASSYSKDEKLF
J: TRBJ1-4
D: NA
V: TRBV6-5

CDR3: ASSYSDREGGYT
J: TRBJ1-2
D: TRBD1
V: TRBV6-8

CDR3: ASSGSGSTDTQY
J: TRBJ2-3
D: TRBD2
V: TRBV7-2

CDR3: ASSLDGMNTEAC
J: TRBJ1-1
D: NA
V: TRBV12-3/TRBV12-4

CDR3: ASSCSGTGYEKLF
J: TRBJ1-4
D: TRBD1
V: TRBV27

CDR3: ASLDSSSYNSPLH
J: TRBJ1-6
D: NA
V: TRBV12-3/TRBV12-4

CDR3: ASSPEGQGAVSYEQY
J: TRBJ2-7
D: TRBD1
V: TRBV13

CDR3: ATRDGGETQY
J: TRBJ2-5
D: NA
V: TRBV24-1

CDR3: SARGPDSLADTQY
J: TRBJ2-3
D: NA
V: TRBV20-1

CDR3: ASSETVDTEAF
J: TRBJ1-1
D: NA
V: TRBV6-1

CDR3: ASSQVPPGTEAF
J: TRBJ1-1
D: NA
V: TRBV7-9

CDR3: SAGLAGGYQETQY
J: TRBJ2-5
D: TRBD2
V: TRBV20-1